A selection of T cell receptor beta chains follows, all from one sample in a study of T cell responses to AZD1222 COVID-19 vaccine. Repertoires were generated with immunoSEQ multiplex PCR, while TCRdb's copy carries only in-frame clones and drops some. The sample gives over 80,000 clones, just over 90% of which show up once; just over 8% is in the top ten. Material: peripheral blood, obtained 28 days after the second AZD1222 dose. Receptors were obtained from an adult who received the AZD1222 COVID-19 vaccine. Each CDR3 is given with its conserved first and last residue. The order of the fields is V gene, clone size, D gene, J gene, CDR3 DNA, CDR3 protein. A D gene is named only where the DNA matches it firmly. A row's size may be missing; if present it is once, few, many or a size class.

TRBV2,NA,NA,TRBJ2-1,TGTGCCAGCAGTGAAAGGTCTGTTCAGTTCTTC,CASSERSVQFF
TRBV29-1,NA,NA,TRBJ2-7,TGCAGCGTTGTAGGGACTCTCTCGGCCTACGAGCAGTACTTC,CSVVGTLSAYEQYF
TRBV5-1,NA,NA,TRBJ1-2,TGCGCCAGCAGCTTTGGGCAGAACTATGGCTACACCTTC,CASSFGQNYGYTF
TRBV19,NA,NA,TRBJ2-2,TGTGCCAGTAGCTCTTGGAGCACCGGGGAGCTGTTTTTT,CASSSWSTGELFF
TRBV30,NA,NA,TRBJ2-7,TGTGCCTGGAGCCGAACGGACCTGGGCGAGCAGTACTTC,CAWSRTDLGEQYF
TRBV30,once,NA,TRBJ2-1,TGTGCCTGGGACACTACGTCGGGCGGTGAGCAGTTCTTC,CAWDTTSGGEQFF
TRBV6-1,NA,NA,TRBJ2-7,TGTGCCAGCAGTCCCGCCTCCTACGAGCAGTACTTC,CASSPASYEQYF
TRBV7-9,NA,NA,TRBJ2-5,TGTGCCAGCAGCTTAGGCGTCAAGGCCCAGTACTTC,CASSLGVKAQYF
TRBV28,NA,TRBD1,TRBJ1-5,TGTGCCAGCAGTTTACCCGACAGGGGAAGCGATCAGCCCCAGCATTTT,CASSLPDRGSDQPQHF
TRBV19,NA,NA,TRBJ1-1,TGTGCCAGTAGTATATCGGGGGACACTGAAGCTTTCTTT,CASSISGDTEAFF
TRBV27,once,NA,TRBJ2-3,TGTGCCAGCAGTTTTTACTCGAACACAGATACGCAGTATTTT,CASSFYSNTDTQYF
TRBV10-2,NA,NA,TRBJ2-7,TGCGCCAGCACTGCGTCCAACGAGCAGTACTTC,CASTASNEQYF
TRBV9,NA,NA,TRBJ2-5,TGTGCCAGCAGCGTAGCCAGGGGAGGAGGAGAGACCCAGTACTTC,CASSVARGGGETQYF
TRBV30,NA,TRBD1,TRBJ1-4,TGTGCCTGGAGTCGGACAGGCTGGCATGAAAAACTGTTTTTT,CAWSRTGWHEKLFF
TRBV27,NA,NA,TRBJ1-1,TGTGCCAGCAGCCCCCTGGGGGGCGCATCTGAAGCTTTCTTT,CASSPLGGASEAFF
TRBV28,NA,NA,TRBJ1-4,TGTGCCAGCAGTCGGACAGTTCAGAATGAAAAACTGTTTTTT,CASSRTVQNEKLFF
TRBV29-1,NA,TRBD1,TRBJ1-2,TGCAGCGTTGTACCCTCAGGGGGGTTCAACTATGGCTACACCTTC,CSVVPSGGFNYGYTF
TRBV5-6,NA,TRBD1,TRBJ2-7,TGTGCCAGCAGCTTGGAAAAGGCAGGGGGTCAGTACTTC,CASSLEKAGGQYF
TRBV3-1/TRBV3-2,NA,NA,TRBJ2-7,TGTGCCAGCAGCCAAAGGCCGTCCACCTACGAGCAGTACTTC,CASSQRPSTYEQYF
TRBV19,NA,NA,TRBJ1-2,TGTGCCAGTATGGACACGGCAGGACCCTATGGCTACACCTTC,CASMDTAGPYGYTF
TRBV2,once,NA,TRBJ1-5,TGTGCCAGCAGTGAAGCGGAGACTCGTAAGCCCCAGCATTTT,CASSEAETRKPQHF
TRBV1,NA,NA,TRBJ2-2,TGCACCAGCAGCTCCGCGGGAAGGAACACCGGGGAGCTGTTTTTT,CTSSSAGRNTGELFF
TRBV5-4,NA,NA,TRBJ1-1,TGTGCCAGCAGCTACCGACAGAACACTGAAGCTTTCTTT,CASSYRQNTEAFF
TRBV24-1,NA,TRBD1,TRBJ2-1,TGTGCCACCAGTTTCCCGGGACAGGGGATAGGCGAGCAGTTCTTC,CATSFPGQGIGEQFF
TRBV5-1,NA,NA,TRBJ1-1,TGCGCCAGCAGCTTGTTCCCGGGCACTGAAGCTTTCTTT,CASSLFPGTEAFF
TRBV6-1,NA,NA,TRBJ1-5,TGTGCCAGCAGTGCCTATGCAGGGGTAGCCAATCAGCCCCAGCATTTT,CASSAYAGVANQPQHF
TRBV25-1,NA,NA,TRBJ1-1,TGTGCCAGCAGTGGCCAATGGAGCCGGTCTGAAGCTTTCTTT,CASSGQWSRSEAFF
TRBV4-1,NA,NA,TRBJ2-1,TGCGCCAGCAGCCAACAACCCGCGACTCCCCTCAATGAGCAGTTCTTC,CASSQQPATPLNEQFF
TRBV19,NA,TRBD1,TRBJ1-5,TGTGCCAGTAGTACCGACAGGGGCCAATATAGCAATCAGCCCCAGCATTTT,CASSTDRGQYSNQPQHF
TRBV29-1,NA,NA,TRBJ2-7,TGCAGCGTTCTGAATTGGGTGGCGGCGTCCTACGAGCAGTACTTC,CSVLNWVAASYEQYF
TRBV9,NA,TRBD2,TRBJ2-7,TGTGCCAGCAGCGTAGGGGGAGGGCAGACCTACGAGCAGTACTTC,CASSVGGGQTYEQYF
TRBV19,NA,NA,TRBJ1-1,TGTGCCAGTAGTTTCGGAATGAACACTGAAGCTTTCTTT,CASSFGMNTEAFF
TRBV28,NA,NA,TRBJ2-2,TGTGCCAGCAGGCCTACCCCCGGTAGGGGGACCGGGGAGCTGTTTTTT,CASRPTPGRGTGELFF
TRBV30,NA,TRBD1,TRBJ1-4,TGTGCCTGGAGCGTCCGACAGGGGGTCAATGAAAAACTGTTTTTT,CAWSVRQGVNEKLFF
TRBV28,NA,NA,TRBJ2-5,TGTGCCAGCAGCTCTAACAGGGGAGGAGAGACCCAGTACTTC,CASSSNRGGETQYF
TRBV10-3,NA,NA,TRBJ1-2,TGTGCCATCAGAAGGAACGGCGACCAGGATGGCTACACCTTC,CAIRRNGDQDGYTF
TRBV30,once,TRBD2,TRBJ2-1,TGTGCCTTCCTCAGGACTAGCGGGAGTTGGTATGAGCAGTTCTTC,CAFLRTSGSWYEQFF
TRBV18,NA,NA,TRBJ1-3,TGTGCCAGCTCATTTAGCAGTGGGCTCTCTGGAAACACCATATATTTT,CASSFSSGLSGNTIYF
TRBV5-6,NA,TRBD1,TRBJ1-6,TGTGCCAGCAGTGTCGGACAGGGAATTTCACCCCTCCACTTT,CASSVGQGISPLHF
TRBV3-1/TRBV3-2,NA,NA,TRBJ2-5,TGTGCCAGCAGCAAGAGGAGCTTGGAGGGGGAGACCCAGTACTTC,CASSKRSLEGETQYF
TRBV6-2/TRBV6-3,NA,TRBD2,TRBJ2-3,TGTGCCAGCAGTTACCCGCGCGGGACTAGCGGGAGCACAGATACGCAGTATTTT,CASSYPRGTSGSTDTQYF
TRBV2,NA,NA,TRBJ2-1,TGTGCCAGCAGTGCTGAGGAGCAGTTCTTC,CASSAEEQFF
TRBV5-1,NA,TRBD1,TRBJ2-4,TGCGCCAGCACCCCCGGGACAGGGGGCTCGGGGAACATTCAGTACTTC,CASTPGTGGSGNIQYF
TRBV4-2,NA,TRBD2,TRBJ2-1,TGTGCCAGCAGCCATGTCAGCGGGGGGGGAGGCAATGAGCAGTTCTTC,CASSHVSGGGGNEQFF
TRBV7-2,NA,TRBD1,TRBJ1-5,TGTGCCAGCAGCTTCGACAGGGTTCAGCCCCAGCATTTT,CASSFDRVQPQHF
TRBV9,once,NA,TRBJ2-1,TGTGCCAGCAGCGTAGGCGGGGGCGCGTCCAATGAGCAGTTCTTC,CASSVGGGASNEQFF
TRBV11-2,NA,NA,TRBJ1-5,TGTGCCAGCAGCTTAGGAGGCCATCCCAATCAGCCCCAGCATTTT,CASSLGGHPNQPQHF
TRBV10-3,NA,TRBD1,TRBJ1-5,TGTGCCATCAGTGAGACCGGGACAGGGGGACAGCCCCAGCATTTT,CAISETGTGGQPQHF
TRBV29-1,NA,NA,TRBJ2-7,TGCAGCGTTGAAGATAGTCAGTCCTACGAGCAGTACTTC,CSVEDSQSYEQYF
TRBV6-2/TRBV6-3,NA,TRBD1,TRBJ1-5,TGTGCCAGCAGTTTGGTTGGAGGGGGCGCAGGAAATCAGCCCCAGCATTTT,CASSLVGGGAGNQPQHF
TRBV6-5,NA,TRBD1,TRBJ1-1,TGTGCCAGCACCGGGACAGGGAAATACACTGAAGCTTTCTTT,CASTGTGKYTEAFF
TRBV5-1,NA,TRBD2,TRBJ2-1,TGCGCCAGCAGCCATGAAGCGGGAGTGAATAATGAGCAGTTCTTC,CASSHEAGVNNEQFF